This T cell receptor beta chain comes out of a study of T-cell memory formation after mild COVID-19. cDNA libraries for TCR alpha and TCR beta, carrying sample barcodes and UMIs, came from 5'RACE with constant-segment primers. A single record per CDR3 protein comes from TCRdb applying MiXCR to the 5' RACE reads. The data contain 65,000 to 95,000 distinct CDR3 sequences, 13% of them singletons. This clonotype was picked up many times. Its matching antigen is unknown. Study-wide results and caveats: There was no confirmation that second-wave clones peaking on day 37 were SARS-CoV-2 specific. Clones contracting day 15 to 85 were balanced CD4/CD8; later expanders leaned CD4+.

Sequencing used PBMCs or a T cell subset sorted from them (not recorded which). The sequence derives from a man aged 18 to 29 who had mild COVID-19 (a few samples of this study predate the infection). Cell type and time point are not known.

The CDR3: CASSNGGVPDTQYF. Here the CDR3 DNA reads TGTGCCAGCAGCAACGGGGGGGTCCCGGATACGCAGTATTTT. J is TRBJ2-3 and V is TRBV9, with 8 bases that match TRBD2. CDR1 is SGDLS, CDR2 YYNGEE, per germline. V was pared by 4 bases and J by 6 bases, with 7 bases of the junction left unmatched. The CDR3 covers 14 residues.